Sequencing of this TCR beta chain was carried out in a study of shared clonotypes between healthy human individuals. Overall study: There were three CD4 naive, three CD4 memory, two CD8 naive and one CD8 memory plates per donor.

The V and J ends lost 4 bases and 6 bases respectively, with 13 bases between them. CDR1 and CDR2 from the germline V gene are SGHTA and FQGTGA. The CDR3 sequence is 14 residues long. Profiling relied on immunoSEQ multiplex PCR, and the TCRdb table lists in-frame clones only, not all of them. The sample yields over 800,000 clones, 92% seen once. CD45RO-negative cells were positively selected for CCR7, leaving out terminally differentiated effector memory CD45RA+ cells. Healthy HIV-negative adults with no recent acute infections or vaccinations were recruited as donors. The sequenced sample was naive CD8+ T cells sorted from blood. This TCR derives from a man younger than 45 in good health. The chain is built from TRBV7-3 and TRBJ2-1; perhaps D is TRBD1 or TRBD2 (5 bases each). CDR3 nucleotide sequence: TGTGCCAGCAGCTCCCGGGACCTCCCCAATGAGCAGTTCTTC. This encodes CASSSRDLPNEQFF.